Following are 8 T cell receptor beta chains from one sample sequenced in a study of T cell repertoires in cytomegalovirus infection. The antigens of these receptors remain unknown. TCRdb used MiXCR to reprocess the reads, holding one entry per CDR3 protein. The table lists 650,000 to 900,000 distinct CDR3 sequences, over 25% of them singletons. The sequencing used cultured CD8+ T cells from PBMCs, collected from culture after CMV antigen stimulation. These receptors were taken from a human donor in good health (CMV status not recorded). Some clones in this sample may be carry-over from other donors' samples.

This clonotype was seen more than once but under ten times. The chain recombines TRBV12-3 or TRBV12-4 with TRBJ1-1; the D gene is possibly TRBD1 (5 bases). The V end lost 8 bases, the J end lost 5 bases, and 21 bases lay between the germline ends. The CDR3 is made up of 15 amino acids. The CDR3 spells CASGAPGRSGTEAFF. CDR3 DNA sequence: TGTGCCAGCGGGGCCCCTGGGCGGAGCGGGACTGAAGCTTTCTTT.

J is TRBJ1-5 and V is TRBV27; D unclear. With 2 bases removed from V and 0 bases from J, the gap between germline ends came to 8 bases. Per germline, CDR1 MNHEY and CDR2 SMNVEV (reference sequence). The CDR3 totals 15 residues. The CDR3 spells CASSLESFSNQPQHF. CDR3 nucleotide sequence: TGTGCCAGCAGTTTAGAAAGCTTTAGCAATCAGCCCCAGCATTTT.

On this clonotype itself: With a much larger clone just one base away, this may be a read error. This chain uses TRBV7-2 with TRBJ2-3; tentatively, D is TRBD1 or TRBD2 (5 bases each). The length of the CDR3 is 16 residues. Per germline, CDR1 SGHTA and CDR2 FQGNSA. The CDR3 nucleotides read TGTGTCAGCAGCTTAGGGACCTCTTCGGACACAGATACGCAGTATTTT. This translates into CVSSLGTSSDTDTQYF. The full variable domain, in which reference TRBV7-2 and TRBJ2-3 provide the parts outside the CDR3, is GAGVSQSPSNKVTEKGKDVELRCDPISGHTALYWYRQSLGQGLEFLIYFQGNSAPDKSGLPSDRFSAERTGGSVSTLTIQRTQQEDSAVYLCVSSLGTSSDTDTQYFGPGTRLTVL.

In its sample, this clonotype was seen a few times. The chain combines TRBV19 with TRBJ1-6; no firm D call. Germline V CDR1 and CDR2: LNHDA, SQIVND (reference sequence). CDR3 length: 17 residues. Trimming pared 1 base from V and 0 bases from J, leaving 10 bases between. CDR3 sequence reads: CASSIGPGSSYNSPLHF. Here the CDR3 DNA reads TGTGCCAGTAGTATAGGCCCAGGAAGCTCCTATAATTCACCCCTCCACTTT.

In DNA, the CDR3 is TGCGCCAGCAGCCCGGACGGCCTGGCAGCCAGTGAAGCTTTCTTT. Its translation: CASSPDGLAASEAFF. This chain joins TRBV4-1 and TRBJ1-1; no definite D call. The germline V gene has CDR1 MGHRA and CDR2 YSYEKL. This CDR3 region has 15 residues. Trimming cost V 4 bases and J 7 bases, with 19 bases left between them.

Many counts were recorded for this clonotype. The rearrangement joins TRBV7-2 to TRBJ2-1; a possible D gene is TRBD1 (6 bases). The V gene lost 8 bases and the J gene lost 1 base, with 12 bases spanning the gap. The CDR3 covers 14 residues. Germline V CDR1 and CDR2: SGHTA, FQGNSA. The CDR3: CASQKGGSYNEQFF. CDR3 nucleotides: TGTGCCAGCCAGAAAGGGGGATCCTACAATGAGCAGTTCTTC.

This clonotype was picked up a small number of times. The chain carries TRBV28 and TRBJ1-5; 8 nucleotides align to TRBD1. Trimming removed 5 bases from V and 0 bases from J; junction bases left unmatched: 6. CDR3 length equals 16 residues. The germline CDR1 and CDR2 sequences are MDHEN and SYDVKM. CDR3: CASSGRGHYSNQPQHF. In DNA form, the CDR3 reads TGTGCCAGCAGTGGCAGGGGGCATTATAGCAATCAGCCCCAGCATTTT.

Only one count was recorded for this clonotype. A single base separates this from a much larger clone, so it may be a read error. The chain is built from TRBV27 and TRBJ1-6; 8 bases agree with TRBD1. Germline CDR1 reads MNHEY; CDR2 reads SMNVEV (reference sequence). The ends lost 1 base at V and 6 bases at J; junction bases unmatched: 2. This CDR3 comprises 15 residues. The CDR3 sequence is CASSLCQGANSPLHF. CDR3 DNA: TGTGCCAGCAGTTTATGCCAGGGGGCTAATTCACCCCTCCACTTT.